The clone carrying this T cell receptor beta chain was detected a few times. Its antigen is not identified. The data originate from a study of beta chain features in type 1 diabetes. Notes on the study in general: Shortening that was moderate but significant affected the TCRB CDR3s of Type 1 diabetes patients in all four CD4+ subsets.

The authors reverse transcribed all of the isolated RNA, so sequencing captured expressed TCRB transcripts. The method was immunoSEQ multiplex PCR; TCRdb's version includes in-frame clones alone and lacks a portion of them. This table has 810,000 or so clones, 17% appearing once. V gave up 4 bases and J gave up 2 bases; unmatched junction bases: 9. Per germline, CDR1 SGHDT and CDR2 YYEEEE. The CDR3 has 16 residues. Purity exceeded 98% in all sorted populations. The source is a woman between 18 and 29 years old in good health. V and J are TRBV5-6 and TRBJ2-1; 7 nucleotides agree with TRBD1. Sequencing was carried out using naive CD4+ T cells from blood. The CDR3 DNA reads TGTGCCAGCAGCACATCCGGGACAGAGACCTACAATGAGCAGTTCTTC. It encodes CASSTSGTETYNEQFF.